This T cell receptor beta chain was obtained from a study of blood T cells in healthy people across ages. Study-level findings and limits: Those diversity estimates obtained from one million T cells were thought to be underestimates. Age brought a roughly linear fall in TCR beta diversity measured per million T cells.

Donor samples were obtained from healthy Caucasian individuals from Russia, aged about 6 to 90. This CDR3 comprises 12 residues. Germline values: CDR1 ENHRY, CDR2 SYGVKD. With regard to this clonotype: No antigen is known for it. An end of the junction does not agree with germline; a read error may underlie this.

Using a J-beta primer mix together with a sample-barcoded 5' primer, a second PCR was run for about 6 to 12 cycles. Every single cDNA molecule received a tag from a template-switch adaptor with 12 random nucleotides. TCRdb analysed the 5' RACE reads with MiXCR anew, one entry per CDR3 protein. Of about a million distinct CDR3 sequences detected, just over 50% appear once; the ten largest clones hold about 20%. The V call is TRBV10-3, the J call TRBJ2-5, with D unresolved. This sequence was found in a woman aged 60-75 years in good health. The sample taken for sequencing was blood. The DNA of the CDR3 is TGTGCCATCAGTGAAGTGGACGAGACTCAGTACTTC. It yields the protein CAISEVDETQYF.